This T cell receptor beta chain comes out of a study of radiotherapy plus CTLA-4 blockade in lung cancer. For the study at large: Objective responses were observed in more than 15% of patients, and disease control was achieved by 30% to 40%.

This clone has only one observation. Its antigen is not identified. Focal radiation with ipilimumab CTLA-4 blockade was given to patients with chemo-refractory metastatic non-small-cell lung cancer. The assay was immunoSEQ multiplex PCR, and TCRdb's table has in-frame clones only and misses some. The data show 100,000 or so clones, roughly 80% seen once. Trimming at V came to 5 bases and at J to 6 bases, leaving 14 bases not matched to a gene. Germline V gives CDR1 MNHEY, CDR2 SMNVEV (reference sequence). The CDR3 is 18 residues long. General study findings and limits: Dynamics of early blood T cell clones, together with interferon-beta, were reportedly the best predictors of response. Blood TCR clones of tumor origin expanded after radiotherapy plus ipilimumab.

The source was peripheral blood, collected from a patient treated with radiotherapy plus ipilimumab. The sequence came from a human donor with non-small cell lung cancer that progressed on radiotherapy plus ipilimumab. J is TRBJ1-5 and V is TRBV27, with TRBD1 matching over 12 bases. Written as DNA, the CDR3 is TGTGCCAGCAGTACCAACCGGGACAGGGGGCGATTGGGTCAGCCCCAGCATTTT. Residues: CASSTNRDRGRLGQPQHF.